This T cell receptor beta chain was identified during a study of blood T cell repertoires in COVID-19. Looking at the study overall: Donors in the United States, Italy and Spain gave samples during acute or convalescent COVID-19.

Sequencing was performed with immunoSEQ multiplex PCR; in TCRdb, only in-frame clones are kept and a portion is missing. Of under 200,000 clones listed, approximately 80% were seen once; the top ten hold about 1.5%. The CDR3 runs to 16 residues. Trimming at V came to 6 bases and at J to 5 bases, leaving 11 bases not matched to a gene. Germline CDR1 MNHEY, CDR2 SMNVEV (reference sequence). This clone was found a few times. The receptor was isolated from a human donor in a cohort sampled during active COVID-19. The chain employs TRBV27 and TRBJ2-1; 9 bases are shared with TRBD2. Material: peripheral blood. The CDR3 is CASSSIGLALDNEQFF. The CDR3 DNA is TGTGCCAGCAGCAGTATCGGACTAGCGTTAGACAATGAGCAGTTCTTC.